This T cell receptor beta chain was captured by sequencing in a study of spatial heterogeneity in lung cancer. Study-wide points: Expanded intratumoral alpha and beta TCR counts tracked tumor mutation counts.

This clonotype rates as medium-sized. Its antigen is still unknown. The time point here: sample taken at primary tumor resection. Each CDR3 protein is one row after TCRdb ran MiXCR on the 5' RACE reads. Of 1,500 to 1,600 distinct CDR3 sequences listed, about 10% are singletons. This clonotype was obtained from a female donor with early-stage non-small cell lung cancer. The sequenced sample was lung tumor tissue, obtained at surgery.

In DNA, the CDR3 is TGCAGCGTTGAACGGCTAGCGGGACCAGATACGCAGTATTTT. This translates into CSVERLAGPDTQYF. The rearrangement links TRBV29-1 to TRBJ2-3, with 9 bases lining up with TRBD2. Germline V gene sequence: CDR1 SQVTM, CDR2 ANQGSEA. After removal of 2 bases from V and 4 bases from J, the junction contained 4 bases not matched to a gene. This CDR3 has 14 residues.